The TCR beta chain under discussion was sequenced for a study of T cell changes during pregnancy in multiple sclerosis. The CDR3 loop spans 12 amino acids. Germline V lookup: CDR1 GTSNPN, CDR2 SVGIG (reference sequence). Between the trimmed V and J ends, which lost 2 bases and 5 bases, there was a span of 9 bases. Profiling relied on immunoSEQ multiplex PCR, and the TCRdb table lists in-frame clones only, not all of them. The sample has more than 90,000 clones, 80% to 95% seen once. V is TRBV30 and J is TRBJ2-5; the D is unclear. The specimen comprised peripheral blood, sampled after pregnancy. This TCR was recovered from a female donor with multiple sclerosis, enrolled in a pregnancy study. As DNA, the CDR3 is TGTGCCTGGAGTAGGTCCGGGGAGACCCAGTACTTC. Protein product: CAWSRSGETQYF.